These T cell receptor beta chains were read from a single sample in a study of blood T cell repertoires in COVID-19. Assay used: immunoSEQ multiplex PCR; TCRdb lists only in-frame clones, some missing. Of roughly 230,000 clones in the sample, around four fifths were seen once. Sequencing was performed on peripheral blood. These receptors all stem from a man in his fifties with acute or convalescent COVID-19. CDR3s leave out the opening cysteine and the closing phenylalanine or tryptophan.

>TRBJ2-1|TRBV19
ASSPSPGLAVNEQF
>TRBJ2-2|TRBV7-9
ASSLAHRGGGELF
>TRBJ1-2|TRBV6-6
ASSPRPDRGTRNYGYT
>TRBJ2-1|TRBV18
ASSPGGLAYNEQF
>TRBJ1-5|TRBV19
ASSIWQGGQPQH
>TRBJ1-1|TRBV7-6
ASSLREAF
>TRBJ2-5|TRBV28
ASSLGVGADQETQY
>TRBJ1-2|TRBV3-1/TRBV3-2
ASSQDRNGGYT
>TRBJ2-7|TRBV20-1
SASTLTGGENSYEQY
>TRBJ1-1|TRBV29-1
SAPFRGNTEAF
>TRBJ1-6|TRBV29-1
SVEEDKGSPLH
>TRBJ2-3|TRBV19
ASSIGQGWPDTQY
>TRBJ1-5|TRBV24-1
ATQRQGANQPQH
>TRBJ2-7|TRBV11-2
ASSLSGAIYEQY
>TRBJ2-6|TRBV3-1/TRBV3-2
ASSQEQRGPYRANVLT
>TRBJ1-1|TRBV2
ASSRSASGTEAF
>TRBJ2-7|TRBV18
ASSPPTGTPYEQY
>TRBJ2-2|TRBV6-5
ASSRQGADTGELF
>TRBJ2-2|TRBV5-1
ASSLESGRNTGELF
>TRBJ2-3|TRBV10-3
AISEHMRTDTQY
>TRBJ2-5|TRBV12-2
ASRSLTSGGLQETQY
>TRBJ2-6|TRBV18
ASSKNRGSGANVLT
>TRBJ2-5|TRBV27
ASSLAGQGFGETQY